Following are 32 T cell receptor beta chains from one sample sequenced in a study of CD8 T cells in ankylosing spondylitis. General study points: It appeared that ankylosing spondylitis blood was characterized by a TCR beta motif of fewer than 10 highly homologous variants.

MiXCR, run by TCRdb on the 5' RACE reads, gives a single entry per CDR3 protein. The profile shows about 330,000 distinct CDR3 sequences, 7% to 9% of them singletons. Their antigens are not known. The sample was blood, either unsorted or a sorted T cell fraction (not recorded which). The receptor source for this set is a male donor with ankylosing spondylitis.

The rearrangement joins TRBV15 to TRBJ1-1; 7 nucleotides agree with TRBD1. Per the germline V gene, CDR1 is LNHNV and CDR2 is YYDKDF (reference sequence). CDR3 size: 13 residues. With V trimmed by 9 bases and J by 0 bases, 4 bases remained unmatched. DNA for the CDR3: TGTGCCACGGAACAGGGGTTGAACACTGAAGCTTTCTTT. It yields the protein CATEQGLNTEAFF.

The gene calls are TRBV11-1 and TRBJ2-3; the match to TRBD2 covers 8 bases. This CDR3 spans 15 amino acids. The ends lost 3 bases at V and 4 bases at J; junction bases unmatched: 6. Germline CDR1 and CDR2: SGHAT and FQDESV (reference sequence). CDR3: CASSFDSGSPDTQYF. The CDR3 DNA sequence: TGTGCCAGCAGCTTCGACAGCGGGAGCCCAGATACGCAGTATTTT.

Here the CDR3 reads CASSALAVRGNEQFF. In nucleotides, the CDR3 is TGCGCCAGCAGCGCACTAGCGGTAAGGGGCAATGAGCAGTTCTTC. The chain is built from TRBV5-1 and TRBJ2-1, with 8 bases identical to TRBD2. The V and J ends lost 4 bases and 6 bases, in that order; junction bases with no gene match: 9. Germline assignment: CDR1 SGHRS and CDR2 YFSETQ. This CDR3 has 15 residues.

This clonotype has more than one count but fewer than ten. This chain links TRBV2 with TRBJ2-1, with a weak D call TRBD2 (5 bases). Trimming shortened V by 7 bases and J by 4 bases, and 14 bases separated the two germline ends. CDR3 size: 14 residues. Germline V gene sequence: CDR1 SNHLY, CDR2 FYNNEI. CDR3 residues: CASTPDSPYNEQFF. The CDR3 bases are TGTGCCAGCACTCCGGACTCTCCTTACAATGAGCAGTTCTTC.

This clonotype was seen a handful of times. This rearrangement joins TRBV12-5 to TRBJ2-2, with 9 bases fitting TRBD2. V lost 3 bases and J lost 6; bases outside the gene matches: 8. CDR1 and CDR2 from the germline V gene are LGHNT and FRNRAP. The CDR3 extends over 16 amino acids. CDR3 sequence (DNA): TGTGCTAGTGGTTTAAATCCAGGGACTAGCTCCGGGGAGCTGTTTTTT. Residues: CASGLNPGTSSGELFF.

This clonotype was seen a handful of times. The gene calls are TRBV7-3 and TRBJ2-1; D may correspond to TRBD1 or TRBD2 (5 bases each). The germline V gene has CDR1 SGHTA and CDR2 FQGTGA. V lost 5 bases and J lost 7, with 18 bases in between. CDR3 length equals 15 residues. The CDR3 nucleotides read TGTGCCAGCAGCGCACCTGAGGGGTCTAGTAATGAGCAGTTCTTC. It specifies CASSAPEGSSNEQFF.

This clonotype was counted only a few times. The CDR3 nucleotides are TGCAGTGCTAGAGAGCCAGGGATCTACGAGCAGTACTTC. Translating gives CSAREPGIYEQYF. The V gene is TRBV20-1, the J gene TRBJ2-7, with D tentatively TRBD1 (5 bases). This CDR3 is built from 13 residues. Trimming took off 0 bases at V and 3 bases at J, with 9 bases between the two ends. Germline loops: CDR1 DFQATT, CDR2 SNEGSKA (reference sequence).

This clonotype was seen more than once but under ten times. The chain carries TRBV7-2 and TRBJ2-7, with 7 bases that match TRBD1. The germline CDR1 and CDR2 sequences are SGHTA and FQGNSA. Trimming at V came to 2 bases and at J to 3 bases, leaving 10 bases not matched to a gene. The CDR3 contains 16 residues. CDR3 in amino acids: CASSLRATGFGYEQYF. CDR3 DNA sequence: TGTGCCAGCAGCTTAAGGGCGACAGGGTTTGGCTACGAGCAGTACTTC. Together with reference TRBV7-2 and TRBJ2-7, the CDR3 gives the full variable domain: GAGVSQSPSNKVTEKGKDVELRCDPISGHTALYWYRQSLGQGLEFLIYFQGNSAPDKSGLPSDRFSAERTGGSVSTLTIQRTQQEDSAVYLCASSLRATGFGYEQYFGPGTRLTVT.

This clonotype has ten or more counts. The chain links TRBV29-1 to TRBJ1-3; a weak D match, TRBD1 (5 bases). With 2 bases removed from V and 4 bases from J, the gap between germline ends came to 15 bases. Germline V gene data show CDR1 as SQVTM and CDR2 as ANQGSEA. The CDR3 is made up of 15 amino acids. The DNA for the CDR3 is TGCAGCGTTGAAATGGGCTCGGGGCGGGGAAACACCATATATTTT. Protein sequence: CSVEMGSGRGNTIYF.

In this sample, this clonotype turned up many times. This chain joins TRBV7-2 and TRBJ2-7; maybe TRBD1 (6 bases). Germline V CDR1 and CDR2: SGHTA, FQGNSA. The V and J ends lost 5 bases and 0 bases respectively, with 11 bases between them. The CDR3 totals 14 residues. CDR3 in DNA: TGTGCCAGCAGCCCCAGGGGCGGCTCCTACGAGCAGTACTTC. It is translated as CASSPRGGSYEQYF.

The gene calls are TRBV28 and TRBJ2-7; D possibly corresponds to TRBD1 (7 bases). The CDR3 contains 13 residues. The ends were cut back, 6 bases at V and 1 base at J, with 10 bases in the middle. Germline lookup yields CDR1 MDHEN and CDR2 SYDVKM. The DNA for the CDR3 is TGTGCCAGCAGGGCAGGGGGGTCCTACGAGCAGTACTTC. Protein product: CASRAGGSYEQYF. Full variable domain (outside the CDR3, taken from reference TRBV28 and TRBJ2-7): DVKVTQSSRYLVKRTGEKVFLECVQDMDHENMFWYRQDPGLGLRLIYFSYDVKMKEKGDIPEGYSVSREKKERFSLILESASTNQTSMYLCASRAGGSYEQYFGPGTRLTVT.

This clonotype was observed a few times. The germline gene is not matched at one end of the junction; a read error may be the cause. The V and J genes are TRBV20-1 and TRBJ1-2; a possible D gene is TRBD1 (5 bases). The V gene's germline CDR1 is DFQATT and CDR2 SNEGSKA (reference sequence). The CDR3 sequence is 12 residues long. The CDR3 loop reads CSARDSDYGYTF. The CDR3 nucleotides read TGCAGTGCTCGAGACAGTGACTATGGCTACACCTTC.

Concerning this clonotype: At one end, the junction sequence differs from germline, possibly due to a read error. The chain combines TRBV29-1 with TRBJ2-7, with a possible D match to TRBD1 (6 bases). The CDR3 consists of 13 residues. Germline V gene sequence: CDR1 SQVTM, CDR2 ANQGSEA. This CDR3 reads CIVPTGSPYEQYF. CDR3 DNA sequence: TGCATCGTTCCTACAGGGTCCCCCTACGAGCAGTACTTC.

This clonotype appeared many times. One end of the junction is discordant with germline, which a read error may explain. The rearrangement uses TRBV5-1 and TRBJ2-2; TRBD1 matches 8 bases. Germline assignment: CDR1 SGHRS and CDR2 YFSETQ. The CDR3 runs to 15 residues. This chain's CDR3 is CASSLGQGNTGELFF. DNA of the CDR3: TGTGCCAGCAGCCTCGGACAGGGGAACACCGGGGAGCTGTTTTTT.

The V and J genes are TRBV5-4 and TRBJ2-3; TRBD1 matches at 10 bases. The germline V gene has CDR1 SGHNT and CDR2 YYREEE (reference sequence). Germline trimming cut 3 bases from V and 5 bases from J; bases unmatched to any gene: 9. This CDR3 is 16 amino acids long. CDR3 in amino acids: CASSYIGQGVEDTQYF. As DNA, the CDR3 is TGTGCCAGCAGCTACATCGGACAGGGGGTTGAAGATACGCAGTATTTT.

The rearrangement uses TRBV18 and TRBJ2-1, with D perhaps TRBD2 (6 bases). The V end was cut by 3 bases, the J end by 5 bases, with 17 bases between. The CDR3 spans 16 residues. The germline gives CDR1 KGHSH, CDR2 LQKENI. This CDR3 reads CASSPLPGRYNNEQFF. In nucleotides, the CDR3 is TGTGCCAGCTCACCTCTGCCCGGGAGATACAACAATGAGCAGTTCTTC.

The chain's CDR3 is CAWRKRWDKDYEQYF. DNA for the CDR3: TGTGCCTGGAGAAAGCGCTGGGACAAAGACTACGAGCAGTACTTC. The chain joins TRBV30 to TRBJ2-7; D is perhaps TRBD1 (6 bases). V lost 3 bases to trimming and J lost 3 bases, with 18 bases between them. CDR1 is GTSNPN and CDR2 is SVGIG in the germline V gene (reference sequence). The CDR3 loop spans 15 amino acids.

A few counts support this clonotype. This chain uses TRBV3-1 with TRBJ2-7; D gene uncertain. The CDR3 length is 14 residues. V lost 7 bases and J lost 1, with 14 bases in between. Germline V gene sequence: CDR1 LGHDT, CDR2 YNNKEL (reference sequence). CDR3 nucleotide sequence: TGTGCCAGCAAGCCTCAGGCTAGTTCCTACGAGCAGTACTTC. It encodes CASKPQASSYEQYF.

The chain couples TRBV4-3 to TRBJ2-2; 11 bases are a match to TRBD2. The J segment lost 7 bases and the V segment lost 3 bases, leaving 10 bases of the junction unmatched. This CDR3 has 17 residues. In germline, CDR1 is LGHNA, CDR2 YSLEER. The CDR3 sequence is CASSHPTSGSTFGELFF. The CDR3, as DNA: TGCGCCAGCAGCCACCCTACTAGCGGGAGCACCTTCGGGGAGCTGTTTTTT.

This clonotype showed up many times. The chain couples TRBV20-1 to TRBJ2-1; D remains ambiguous. The CDR3 consists of 15 residues. The V end lost 4 bases, the J end lost 2 bases, and 15 bases lay between the germline ends. Germline-derived CDR1 and CDR2 are DFQATT and SNEGSKA (reference sequence). The CDR3 DNA is TGCAGTGCTACCCCCCTTGGAGCAACCTACAATGAGCAGTTCTTC. This codes for CSATPLGATYNEQFF.

This clonotype occurred a few times. The genes are TRBV12-3 or TRBV12-4 and TRBJ2-3; 8 bases match TRBD2. Losses at the gene ends were 6 bases for V and 3 bases for J; bases not matched to a gene: 11. The CDR3 consists of 16 residues. The CDR3 nucleotides are TGTGCCAGCAGGCGGTGGAGCGGGAGCAGGACAGATACGCAGTATTTT. It encodes CASRRWSGSRTDTQYF.

This clonotype showed up many times. This chain connects TRBV5-1 to TRBJ2-2; no definite D call. From germline, CDR1 is SGHRS and CDR2 YFSETQ. The germline V and J ends were trimmed by 0 bases and 1 base, with 7 bases remaining between them. This CDR3 is 15 amino acids long. The chain's CDR3 is CASSLVRRNTGELFF. The DNA of the CDR3 is TGCGCCAGCAGCTTGGTTAGGAGGAACACCGGGGAGCTGTTTTTT. The entire variable domain, with the rest obtained from reference TRBV5-1 and TRBJ2-2, is as follows: KAGVTQTPRYLIKTRGQQVTLSCSPISGHRSVSWYQQTPGQGLQFLFEYFSETQRNKGNFPGRFSGRQFSNSRSEMNVSTLELGDSALYLCASSLVRRNTGELFFGEGSRLTVL.

A few counts support this clonotype. The gene calls are TRBV20-1 and TRBJ2-7; TRBD2 agrees at 13 bases. Germline CDR1 is DFQATT and CDR2 is SNEGSKA (reference sequence). J was trimmed by 3 bases and V by 6 bases; bases with no gene match: 2. There are 13 residues in the CDR3. Here the CDR3 DNA reads TGCAGTGCAAGGACTAGCGGGAGCTACGAGCAGTACTTC. Its protein is CSARTSGSYEQYF.

The rearrangement uses TRBV29-1 and TRBJ1-2; 9 bases are shared with TRBD1. The CDR3 has 13 residues. V shed 4 bases and J 8 bases; nucleotides not matched to a gene: 8. Germline values: CDR1 SQVTM, CDR2 ANQGSEA. CDR3 sequence: CSVVAGTGRGYTF. CDR3 nucleotides: TGCAGCGTTGTCGCCGGGACAGGGAGGGGCTACACCTTC.

This clonotype was detected only a few times. The chain employs TRBV12-3 or TRBV12-4 and TRBJ1-4; no clear D gene. The CDR3 sequence is 13 residues long. V dropped 2 bases and J dropped 7 bases, with 8 bases sitting between them. The CDR3 DNA sequence: TGTGCCAGCAGTTTAAGACGGCTTGAAAAACTGTTTTTT. This encodes CASSLRRLEKLFF.

Worth noting for this clonotype: A read error is possible here, since a much larger clone lies one base away. The CDR3 does not end in the conserved phenylalanine or tryptophan, so this is likely a read error. The chain uses TRBV29-1 and TRBJ2-1; no clear D. The germline V gene has CDR1 SQVTM and CDR2 ANQGSEA. Trimming removed 6 bases from V and 5 bases from J, with 5 bases in between. CDR3 length: 10 residues. Here the CDR3 DNA reads TGCAGCGTCACAGACAATGAGCAGTTCCTC. This gives the protein CSVTDNEQFL.

A few counts support this clonotype. The chain recombines TRBV12-3 or TRBV12-4 with TRBJ1-5; 8 nucleotides line up with TRBD1. The CDR3 is made up of 15 amino acids. Trimming cost V 5 bases and J 1 base; bases outside gene matches: 4. The CDR3 sequence is CASSLRTGSNQPQHF. CDR3 DNA sequence: TGTGCCAGCAGTCTGCGGACAGGGAGCAATCAGCCCCAGCATTTT.

This clonotype has a handful of counts. V is TRBV19 and J is TRBJ1-1; 7 positions agree with TRBD1. In germline, CDR1 is LNHDA, CDR2 SQIVND (reference sequence). The length of the CDR3 is 14 residues. With 6 bases clipped from V and 2 bases from J, the junction kept 6 bases outside the gene matches. This CDR3 is CASSKTGPNTEAFF. In nucleotides, the CDR3 is TGTGCCAGTAGCAAGACAGGGCCCAACACTGAAGCTTTCTTT. The whole variable domain, remainder taken from reference TRBV19 and TRBJ1-1, is DGGITQSPKYLFRKEGQNVTLSCEQNLNHDAMYWYRQDPGQGLRLIYYSQIVNDFQKGDIAEGYSVSREKKESFPLTVTSAQKNPTAFYLCASSKTGPNTEAFFGQGTRLTVV.

This clonotype occurred a few times. The V call is TRBV5-1, the J call TRBJ2-5, with D hard to call. Trimming stripped 4 bases from V and 0 bases from J, with 13 bases between. This CDR3 contains 15 residues. Germline CDR1 reads SGHRS; CDR2 reads YFSETQ. CDR3: CASSPSDRYQETQYF. CDR3 in DNA: TGCGCCAGCAGCCCTTCGGACCGGTACCAAGAGACCCAGTACTTC.

The gene calls are TRBV5-1 and TRBJ2-1, with TRBD2 matching over 12 bases. There are 15 residues in the CDR3. CDR1 is SGHRS and CDR2 is YFSETQ in the germline V gene. V was pared by 4 bases and J by 6 bases, with 5 bases of the junction left unmatched. The CDR3 DNA sequence: TGCGCCAGCAGCCGCCGACTAGCGGGGGCCAATGAGCAGTTCTTC. Its protein product is CASSRRLAGANEQFF. Complete variable domain (other parts from reference TRBV5-1 and TRBJ2-1): KAGVTQTPRYLIKTRGQQVTLSCSPISGHRSVSWYQQTPGQGLQFLFEYFSETQRNKGNFPGRFSGRQFSNSRSEMNVSTLELGDSALYLCASSRRLAGANEQFFGPGTRLTVL.

V usage is TRBV5-1 and J usage is TRBJ2-5; possibly TRBD1 or TRBD2 for D (5 bases each). Trimming took off 3 bases at V and 3 bases at J, with 12 bases between the two ends. Looked up from germline, CDR1 is SGHRS and CDR2 is YFSETQ. The CDR3 is made up of 14 amino acids. In DNA form, the CDR3 reads TGCGCCAGCAGCTCGGGACGATCGGAAGAGACCCAGTACTTC. Protein product: CASSSGRSEETQYF. Variable domain in full (rest from reference TRBV5-1 and TRBJ2-5): KAGVTQTPRYLIKTRGQQVTLSCSPISGHRSVSWYQQTPGQGLQFLFEYFSETQRNKGNFPGRFSGRQFSNSRSEMNVSTLELGDSALYLCASSSGRSEETQYFGPGTRLLVL.

This clonotype was detected once. The chain recombines TRBV7-9 with TRBJ2-7; the D gene is possibly TRBD2 (5 bases). Between the trimmed V and J ends, which lost 3 bases and 2 bases, there was a span of 8 bases. CDR3 length: 13 residues. From germline, CDR1 is SEHNR and CDR2 FQNEAQ (reference sequence). CDR3 protein: CASSFTGTYEQYF. The CDR3 region has the DNA TGTGCCAGCAGCTTCACGGGGACCTACGAGCAGTACTTC.